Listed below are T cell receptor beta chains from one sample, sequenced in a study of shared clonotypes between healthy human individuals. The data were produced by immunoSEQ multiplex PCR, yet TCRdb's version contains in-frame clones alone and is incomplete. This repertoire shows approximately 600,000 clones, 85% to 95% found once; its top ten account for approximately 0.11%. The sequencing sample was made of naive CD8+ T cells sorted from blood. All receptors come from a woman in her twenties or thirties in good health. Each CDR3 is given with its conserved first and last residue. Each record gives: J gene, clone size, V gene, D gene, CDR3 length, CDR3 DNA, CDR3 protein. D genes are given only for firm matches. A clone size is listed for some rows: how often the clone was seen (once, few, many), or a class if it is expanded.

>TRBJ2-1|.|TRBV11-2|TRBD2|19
TGTGCCAGCAGCTCCACGTGGACTAGCGGGAGCAGGTCCTACAATGAGCAGTTCTTC
CASSSTWTSGSRSYNEQFF
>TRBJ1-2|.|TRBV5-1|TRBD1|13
TGCGCCAGCAGCTACGGGACAGGGGATGGCTACACCTTC
CASSYGTGDGYTF
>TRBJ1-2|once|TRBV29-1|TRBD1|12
TGCAGCGTTGCGACAGGGTGGGATGGCTACACCTTC
CSVATGWDGYTF
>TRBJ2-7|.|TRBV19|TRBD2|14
TGTGCCAGTAGTCCAGCGGGAGGGCCCTACGAGCAGTACTTC
CASSPAGGPYEQYF
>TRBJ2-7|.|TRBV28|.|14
TGTGCCAGCAGTTCCATTGCACGGGACAACGAGCAGTACTTC
CASSSIARDNEQYF
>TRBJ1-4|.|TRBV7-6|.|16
TGTGCCAGCAGCAACTCAGGGGAACAGACTAATGAAAAACTGTTTTTT
CASSNSGEQTNEKLFF
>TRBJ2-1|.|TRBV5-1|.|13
TGCGCCAGCAGCACAGACAGCTACAATGAGCAGTTCTTC
CASSTDSYNEQFF
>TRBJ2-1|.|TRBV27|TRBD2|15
TGTGCCAGCAGTTTCGGTAGCGGGAGTGGTAATGAGCAGTTCTTC
CASSFGSGSGNEQFF
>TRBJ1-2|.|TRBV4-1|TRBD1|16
TGCGCCAGCAGCCAAAGCCCCGGAGGACAGGGCTATGGCTACACCTTC
CASSQSPGGQGYGYTF
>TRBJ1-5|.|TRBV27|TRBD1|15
TGTGCCAGCAGTTTAGTCGGGACAGGGAATCAGCCCCAGCATTTT
CASSLVGTGNQPQHF
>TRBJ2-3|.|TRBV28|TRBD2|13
TGTGCCAGCAGTTTCGGACTAGCGGGAGGGCAGTATTTT
CASSFGLAGGQYF
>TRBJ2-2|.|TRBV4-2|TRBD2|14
TGTGCCAGCAGGGGGCGGGAGGGCACCGGGGAGCTGTTTTTT
CASRGREGTGELFF
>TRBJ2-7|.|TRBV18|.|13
TGTGCCACCCCGCTCAGGGATTCCTACGAGCAGTACTTC
CATPLRDSYEQYF
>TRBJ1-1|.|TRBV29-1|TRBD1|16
TGCAGCGTCGACCCCTATGCGACAGGGGATCGGACTGAAGCTTTCTTT
CSVDPYATGDRTEAFF
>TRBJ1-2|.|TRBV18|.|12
TGTGCCAGCTCACCAGAGAGTAACGGCTACACCTTC
CASSPESNGYTF